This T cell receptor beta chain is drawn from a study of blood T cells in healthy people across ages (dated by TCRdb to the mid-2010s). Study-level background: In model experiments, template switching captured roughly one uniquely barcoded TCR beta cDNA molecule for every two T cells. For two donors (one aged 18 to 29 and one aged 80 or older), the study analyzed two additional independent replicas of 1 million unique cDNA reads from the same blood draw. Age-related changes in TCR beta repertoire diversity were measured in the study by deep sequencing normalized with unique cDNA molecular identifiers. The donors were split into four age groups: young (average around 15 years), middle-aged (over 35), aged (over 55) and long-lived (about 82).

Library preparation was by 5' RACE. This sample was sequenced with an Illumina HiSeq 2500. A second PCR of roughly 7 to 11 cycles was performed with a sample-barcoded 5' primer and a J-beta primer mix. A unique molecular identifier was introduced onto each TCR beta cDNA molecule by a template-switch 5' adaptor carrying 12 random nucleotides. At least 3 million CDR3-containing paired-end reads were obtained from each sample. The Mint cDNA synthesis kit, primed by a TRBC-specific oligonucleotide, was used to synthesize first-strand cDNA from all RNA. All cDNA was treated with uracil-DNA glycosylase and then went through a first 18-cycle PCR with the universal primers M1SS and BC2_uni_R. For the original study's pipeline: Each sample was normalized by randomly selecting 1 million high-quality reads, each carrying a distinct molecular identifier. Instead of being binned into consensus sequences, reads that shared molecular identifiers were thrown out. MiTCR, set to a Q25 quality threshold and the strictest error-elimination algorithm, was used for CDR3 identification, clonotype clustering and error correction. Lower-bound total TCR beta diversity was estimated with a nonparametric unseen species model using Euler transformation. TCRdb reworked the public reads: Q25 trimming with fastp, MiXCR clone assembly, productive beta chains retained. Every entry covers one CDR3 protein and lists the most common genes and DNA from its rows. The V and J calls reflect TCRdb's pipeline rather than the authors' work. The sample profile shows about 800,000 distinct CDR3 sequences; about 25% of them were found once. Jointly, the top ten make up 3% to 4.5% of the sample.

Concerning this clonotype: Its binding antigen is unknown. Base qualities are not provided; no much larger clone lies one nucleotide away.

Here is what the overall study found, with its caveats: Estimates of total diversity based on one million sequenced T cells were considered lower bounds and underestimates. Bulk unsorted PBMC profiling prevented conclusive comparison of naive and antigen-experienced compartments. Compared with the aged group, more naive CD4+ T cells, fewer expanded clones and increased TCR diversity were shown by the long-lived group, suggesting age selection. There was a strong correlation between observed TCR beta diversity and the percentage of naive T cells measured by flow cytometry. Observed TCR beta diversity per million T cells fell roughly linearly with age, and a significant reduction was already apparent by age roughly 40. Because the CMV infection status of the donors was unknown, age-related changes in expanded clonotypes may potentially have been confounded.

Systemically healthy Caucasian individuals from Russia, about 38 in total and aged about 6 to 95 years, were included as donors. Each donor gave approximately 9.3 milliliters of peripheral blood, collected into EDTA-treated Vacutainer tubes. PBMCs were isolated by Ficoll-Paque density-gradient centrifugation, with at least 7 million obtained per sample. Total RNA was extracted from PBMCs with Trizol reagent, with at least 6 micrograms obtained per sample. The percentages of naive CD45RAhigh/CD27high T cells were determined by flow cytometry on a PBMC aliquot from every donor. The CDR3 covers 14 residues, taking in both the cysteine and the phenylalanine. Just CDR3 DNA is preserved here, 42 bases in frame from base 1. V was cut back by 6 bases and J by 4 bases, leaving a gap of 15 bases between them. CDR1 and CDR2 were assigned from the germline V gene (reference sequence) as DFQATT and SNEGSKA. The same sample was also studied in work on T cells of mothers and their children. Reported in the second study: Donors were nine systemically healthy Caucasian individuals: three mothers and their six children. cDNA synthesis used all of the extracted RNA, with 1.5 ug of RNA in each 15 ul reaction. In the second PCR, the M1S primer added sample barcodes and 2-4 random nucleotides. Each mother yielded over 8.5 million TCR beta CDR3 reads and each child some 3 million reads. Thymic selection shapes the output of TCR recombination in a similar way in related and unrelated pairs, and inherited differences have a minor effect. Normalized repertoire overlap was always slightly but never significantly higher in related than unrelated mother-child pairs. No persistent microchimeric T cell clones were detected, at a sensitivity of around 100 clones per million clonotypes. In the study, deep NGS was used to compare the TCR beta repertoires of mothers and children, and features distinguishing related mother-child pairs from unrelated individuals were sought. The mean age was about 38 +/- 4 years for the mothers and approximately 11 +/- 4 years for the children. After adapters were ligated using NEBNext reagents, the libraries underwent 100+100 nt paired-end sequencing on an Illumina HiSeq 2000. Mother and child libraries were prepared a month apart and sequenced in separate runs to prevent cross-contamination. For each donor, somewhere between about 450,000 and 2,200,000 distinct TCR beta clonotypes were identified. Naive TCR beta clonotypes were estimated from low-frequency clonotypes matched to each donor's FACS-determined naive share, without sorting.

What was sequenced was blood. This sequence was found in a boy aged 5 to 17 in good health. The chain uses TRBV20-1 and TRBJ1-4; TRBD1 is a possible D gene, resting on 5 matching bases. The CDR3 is CSAPWSGRNEKLFF. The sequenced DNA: TGCAGTGCCCCGTGGTCGGGGCGTAATGAAAAACTGTTTTTT.